This T cell receptor beta chain was captured in a study of T-cell memory formation after mild COVID-19. The wider study: Most TCR clusters belonged to a single donor.

Notes on this clonotype: The antigen remains unidentified.

J was trimmed by 2 bases and V by 0 bases; bases with no gene match: 8. The CDR3 length is 17 residues. In germline, CDR1 is SGHRS, CDR2 YFSETQ. Study-level results: Those CD4+ clones that contracted were mainly in CM and EM (CD8+ ones in EMRA). Researchers could not confirm that second-wave clones peaking on day 37 targeted SARS-CoV-2.

The authors produced TCR alpha and TCR beta cDNA libraries with sample barcodes and UMIs by 5'RACE using constant-segment primers. From the 5' RACE reads, TCRdb called clonotypes with MiXCR, one entry per CDR3 protein. The profile shows roughly 120,000 distinct CDR3 sequences, about 20% of them singletons. The clonotype was recovered from a man younger than 30 who had mild COVID-19 (a few samples of this study predate the infection). Cell type and time point are not known. The rearrangement uses TRBV5-1 and TRBJ2-3, with TRBD2 matching 8 bases. The source material was PBMCs or a T cell subset sorted from them (not recorded which). The CDR3 here is CASSLGSSGLDTDTQYF. CDR3 in DNA: TGCGCCAGCAGCTTGGGTTCTAGCGGGTTGGACACAGATACGCAGTATTTT.